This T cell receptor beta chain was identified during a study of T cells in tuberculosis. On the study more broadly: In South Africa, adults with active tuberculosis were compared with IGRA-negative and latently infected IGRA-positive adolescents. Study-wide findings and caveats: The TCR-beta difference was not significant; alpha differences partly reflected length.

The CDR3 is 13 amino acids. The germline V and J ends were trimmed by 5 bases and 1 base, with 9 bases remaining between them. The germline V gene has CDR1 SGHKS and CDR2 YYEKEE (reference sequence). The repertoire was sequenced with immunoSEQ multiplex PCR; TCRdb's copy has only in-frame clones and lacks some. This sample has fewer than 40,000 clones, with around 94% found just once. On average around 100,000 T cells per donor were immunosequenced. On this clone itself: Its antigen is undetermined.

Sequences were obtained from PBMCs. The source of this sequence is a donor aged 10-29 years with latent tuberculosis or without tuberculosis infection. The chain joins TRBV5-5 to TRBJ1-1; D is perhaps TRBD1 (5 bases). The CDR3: CASSRGPNTEAFF. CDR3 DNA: TGTGCCAGCAGTAGGGGCCCGAACACTGAAGCTTTCTTT.